This T cell receptor (beta chain) stems from a study of T cell repertoires in cytomegalovirus infection. In the study overall: CMV epitopes in the study were HLA-C-restricted (recently identified) and HLA-B-restricted (well studied). Public TCR beta signatures were indicative of both CMV infection and a matching HLA type.

V was cut by 6 bases and J by 4 bases, with 5 bases left in between. The CDR3 extends over 11 amino acids. MiXCR, run by TCRdb on the reads, gives a single entry per CDR3 protein. This table has under 500,000 distinct CDR3 sequences, under 55% appearing once. Study results and caveats: There were HLA-C-restricted CMV-specific TCR beta clonotypes dominating the ex vivo response. Carriers of CMV and the relevant HLA type were discriminated by public TCR beta frequency.

This clonotype has a count of ten or more. Its antigen is currently unknown. The rearrangement links TRBV12-3 or TRBV12-4 to TRBJ2-3; possibly TRBD2 for D (5 bases). The TCR originated in a human donor in good health (CMV status not recorded). Some clones in this sample may be carry-over from other donors' samples. The sequences come from cultured PBMCs, collected from culture after CMV antigen stimulation. This chain's CDR3 is CASRLADTQYF. The CDR3 DNA sequence: TGTGCCAGCAGACTAGCAGATACGCAGTATTTT.